These 32 T cell receptor beta chains were all obtained from the same sample, sequenced in a study of T cell responses to AZD1222 COVID-19 vaccine. Sequencing used immunoSEQ multiplex PCR; TCRdb keeps in-frame clones, though not all of them. The profile shows around 100,000 clones, less than 85% of them singletons. Here the sequenced sample was peripheral blood, taken 28 days after the second AZD1222 dose. The origin of the receptors is an adult who received the AZD1222 COVID-19 vaccine.

The rearrangement links TRBV5-3 to TRBJ1-2, with D hard to call. TRBV5-3 is identified as an open reading frame with a role that is uncertain. The V end lost 4 bases, the J end lost 1 base, and 8 bases lay between the germline ends. The CDR3 extends over 13 amino acids. CDR3 DNA sequence: TGTGCCAGAAGCCCCCAGGATAACTATGGCTACACCTTC. It is translated as CARSPQDNYGYTF.

The chain has TRBV19 and TRBJ2-7, with TRBD1 identical over 7 bases. This CDR3 spans 15 amino acids. Germline trimming cut 1 base from V and 6 bases from J; bases unmatched to any gene: 9. CDR1 and CDR2 (germline): LNHDA, SQIVND (reference sequence). The DNA of the CDR3 is TGTGCCAGTAGTATAGTAGGGTCGACAGGGAGCGAGCAGTACTTC. It is translated as CASSIVGSTGSEQYF.

The J gene is TRBJ1-1, the V gene TRBV7-6, with D unresolved. From germline, CDR1 is SGHVS and CDR2 FNYEAQ. Between the trimmed V and J ends, which lost 0 bases and 2 bases, there was a span of 13 bases. The CDR3 runs to 16 residues. CDR3 amino acids: CASSLAGPARNTEAFF. The CDR3 DNA follows: TGTGCCAGCAGCTTAGCTGGCCCGGCGAGAAACACTGAAGCTTTCTTT.

The rearrangement joins TRBV29-1 to TRBJ1-1, with 8 bases lining up with TRBD1. Per germline, CDR1 SQVTM and CDR2 ANQGSEA. The CDR3 contains 13 residues. Trimming took 1 base from V and 7 from J; bases not matched to a gene: 5. CDR3 DNA: TGCAGCGTTGAAGGGACAGGGTTTCTTGAAGCTTTCTTT. This gives the protein CSVEGTGFLEAFF.

CDR3 amino acids: CASSHGDTEAFF. The DNA for the CDR3 is TGTGCCAGCAGTCATGGGGACACTGAAGCTTTCTTT. This chain links TRBV12-3 or TRBV12-4 with TRBJ1-1; D gene uncertain. This CDR3 region has 12 residues. V lost 5 bases, J lost 3 bases, and 7 bases lay in between.

The gene calls are TRBV6-5 and TRBJ1-3; D is perhaps TRBD1 (5 bases). The CDR3 runs to 15 residues. Germline CDR1 reads MNHEY; CDR2 reads SVGAGI. With 2 bases removed from V and 0 bases from J, the gap between germline ends came to 8 bases. CDR3 bases: TGTGCCAGCAGTTACCGTGGGGGCTCTGGAAACACCATATATTTT. Its protein is CASSYRGGSGNTIYF.

The V and J genes are TRBV19 and TRBJ1-5, with D unresolved. The CDR3 sequence is 12 residues long. CDR1 is LNHDA, CDR2 SQIVND, per germline (reference sequence). V lost 5 bases to trimming and J lost 7 bases, with 9 bases between them. Here the CDR3 DNA reads TGTGCCAGTAGTCAGTGGGGACAGCCCCAGCATTTT. It is translated as CASSQWGQPQHF.

The chain joins TRBV25-1 to TRBJ2-7; D gene uncertain. Germline CDR1 MGHDK, CDR2 SYGVNS. With 6 bases removed from V and 3 bases from J, the gap between germline ends came to 12 bases. CDR3 length: 13 residues. The CDR3 DNA sequence: TGTGCCAGCAGCCGCCATGGTGGCTACGAGCAGTACTTC. This codes for CASSRHGGYEQYF.

The genes are TRBV6-2 or TRBV6-3 and TRBJ2-5, with a weak D call TRBD2 (5 bases). Germline V gene data show CDR1 as MNHEY and CDR2 as SVGEGT. This CDR3 has 14 amino acids. The V end lost 5 bases, the J end lost 1 base, and 11 bases lay between the germline ends. The CDR3 loop reads CASSPSGAQETQYF. Written as DNA, the CDR3 is TGTGCCAGCAGTCCCAGCGGAGCCCAAGAGACCCAGTACTTC.

This clone was detected once. The V call is TRBV19, the J call TRBJ1-2, with D possibly being TRBD1 (6 bases). This CDR3 comprises 11 residues. The germline gives CDR1 LNHDA, CDR2 SQIVND (reference sequence). The CDR3 nucleotides are TGTTCAGCGGGGGGCGACTATGGCTACACCTTC. Its translation is CSAGGDYGYTF.

This clone was seen more than once but under ten times. This chain uses TRBV27 with TRBJ2-7; 12 bases match TRBD2. The CDR3 runs 16 residues. The V and J ends lost 6 bases and 3 bases, in that order; junction bases with no gene match: 9. Germline-derived CDR1 and CDR2 are MNHEY and SMNVEV (reference sequence). CDR3 nucleotides: TGTGCCAGCAGCGAGGGACTAGCGGGCTTACTCTACGAGCAGTACTTC. Translating it yields CASSEGLAGLLYEQYF.

V gene TRBV7-3 combines with J gene TRBJ2-3, with D perhaps TRBD2 (6 bases). CDR1 and CDR2 from the germline V gene are SGHTA and FQGTGA. With 4 bases removed from V and 8 bases from J, the gap between germline ends came to 13 bases. The CDR3 has 13 residues. CDR3 sequence: CASSSGLGITQYF. CDR3 DNA sequence: TGTGCCAGCAGCTCGGGACTCGGAATTACGCAGTATTTT. Full variable domain (missing parts from reference TRBV7-3 and TRBJ2-3): GAGVSQTPSNKVTEKGKYVELRCDPISGHTALYWYRQSLGQGPEFLIYFQGTGAADDSGLPNDRFFAVRPEGSVSTLKIQRTERGDSAVYLCASSSGLGITQYFGPGTRLTVL.

The genes are TRBV29-1 and TRBJ2-3; a weak D match, TRBD2 (6 bases). With 0 bases removed from V and 1 base from J, the gap between germline ends came to 11 bases. CDR1 is SQVTM and CDR2 is ANQGSEA in the germline V gene. CDR3 length: 15 amino acids. The CDR3: CSVEESGVGTDTQYF. As DNA, the CDR3 is TGCAGCGTTGAAGAATCGGGGGTTGGCACAGATACGCAGTATTTT.

The chain combines TRBV5-1 with TRBJ2-5, with TRBD1 matching over 12 bases. Germline values: CDR1 SGHRS, CDR2 YFSETQ. The CDR3 extends over 18 amino acids. The V and J ends lost 0 bases and 5 bases, in that order; junction bases with no gene match: 11. CDR3 in amino acids: CASSLVGTGGDLGETQYF. The CDR3, as DNA: TGCGCCAGCAGCTTGGTTGGGACAGGGGGCGATTTAGGGGAGACCCAGTACTTC.

The genes are TRBV7-3 and TRBJ2-2; D not certain. Germline V CDR1 and CDR2: SGHTA, FQGTGA. V was cut by 2 bases and J by 3 bases, with 7 bases left in between. The CDR3 has 14 residues. The CDR3 DNA follows: TGTGCCAGCAGCTTAGTTCAGGACACCGGGGAGCTGTTTTTT. Residues: CASSLVQDTGELFF.

The CDR3, as DNA: TGTGCCAGCAGTTTCTACAATGAGCAGTTCTTC. Translating it yields CASSFYNEQFF. The chain employs TRBV27 and TRBJ2-1; D unclear. Germline CDR1 MNHEY, CDR2 SMNVEV (reference sequence). The CDR3 loop spans 11 amino acids. Deletions cut 3 bases from V and 3 bases from J, with 0 bases between.

V gene TRBV4-1 combines with J gene TRBJ2-5; 9 bases are shared with TRBD2. This CDR3 region has 16 residues. Germline trimming cut 4 bases from V and 5 bases from J; bases unmatched to any gene: 11. The germline CDR1 and CDR2 sequences are MGHRA and YSYEKL. The CDR3 protein is CASSLLSGGGAETQYF. DNA for the CDR3: TGCGCCAGCAGCCTGCTTTCCGGCGGGGGGGCGGAGACCCAGTACTTC.

CDR3 bases: TGTGCCAGCAGCCCCAAGGGACTAGCGGGAGCTTTGGAGCAGTTCTTC. Encoded protein: CASSPKGLAGALEQFF. V usage is TRBV27 and J usage is TRBJ2-1; 14 bases are a match to TRBD2. The CDR3 has 16 amino acids. Germline lookup yields CDR1 MNHEY and CDR2 SMNVEV (reference sequence). V trimming: 6 bases; J trimming: 10 bases; junction bases outside the gene matches: 11.

This chain joins TRBV5-8 and TRBJ1-4; 10 positions agree with TRBD1. Per germline, CDR1 SGHTS and CDR2 YDEGEE. CDR3 length equals 16 residues. Trimming removed 5 bases from V and 4 bases from J; junction bases left unmatched: 8. The CDR3 loop is CASRRQGALGNEKLFF. DNA for the CDR3: TGTGCCAGCAGAAGACAGGGGGCGCTGGGTAATGAAAAACTGTTTTTT.

This clone was counted a few times. This chain links TRBV7-2 with TRBJ1-1; TRBD1 aligns across 8 bases. There are 15 residues in the CDR3. J was trimmed by 1 base and V by 4 bases; bases with no gene match: 5. Germline lookup yields CDR1 SGHTA and CDR2 FQGNSA. The CDR3 protein is CASSSRGLGNTEAFF. In DNA, the CDR3 is TGTGCCAGCAGCTCCAGGGGGCTCGGGAACACTGAAGCTTTCTTT. Full variable domain (outside the CDR3, taken from reference TRBV7-2 and TRBJ1-1): GAGVSQSPSNKVTEKGKDVELRCDPISGHTALYWYRQSLGQGLEFLIYFQGNSAPDKSGLPSDRFSAERTGGSVSTLTIQRTQQEDSAVYLCASSSRGLGNTEAFFGQGTRLTVV.

The chain combines TRBV29-1 with TRBJ2-3, with unresolved D. Per the germline V gene, CDR1 is SQVTM and CDR2 is ANQGSEA. CDR3 size: 12 residues. Between the trimmed V and J ends, which lost 3 bases and 6 bases, there was a span of 10 bases. This CDR3 is CSVDTTGDTQYF. The CDR3 DNA sequence: TGCAGCGTTGACACTACTGGGGATACGCAGTATTTT.

This chain links TRBV14 with TRBJ1-4, with D perhaps TRBD1 (6 bases). V lost 5 bases and J lost 4, with 17 bases in between. Germline V gene lookup returns CDR1 SGHDN and CDR2 FVKESK. The CDR3 is 16 residues long. The CDR3 loop is CASSLSQDRDNEKLFF. CDR3 coding DNA: TGTGCCAGCAGCTTATCCCAGGACAGAGATAATGAAAAACTGTTTTTT.

The chain joins TRBV29-1 to TRBJ1-2; D is unclear. Trimming shortened V by 6 bases and J by 3 bases, and 14 bases separated the two germline ends. This CDR3 comprises 13 residues. The germline gives CDR1 SQVTM, CDR2 ANQGSEA. The CDR3 region is CSVQTQQDYGYTF. Written as DNA, the CDR3 is TGCAGCGTCCAAACTCAGCAAGACTATGGCTACACCTTC.

The chain combines TRBV12-3 or TRBV12-4 with TRBJ1-1; D possibly corresponds to TRBD1 (5 bases). The CDR3 covers 13 residues. Trimming stripped 10 bases from V and 2 bases from J, with 14 bases between. CDR3 amino acids: CATSRVRNTEAFF. CDR3 DNA sequence: TGTGCCACCTCCAGGGTCCGAAACACTGAAGCTTTCTTT.

This clone was counted between two and nine times. The sample contains more than one DNA sequence encoding this CDR3. The J gene is TRBJ2-7, the V gene TRBV28; D remains unclear. This CDR3 contains 12 residues. Deletions cut 6 bases from V and 3 bases from J, with 9 bases between. Germline V gene sequence: CDR1 MDHEN, CDR2 SYDVKM. The CDR3 DNA reads as TGTGCCAGCAGCCGAAGGATCTACGAGCAGTACTTC. Amino acids: CASSRRIYEQYF.

The chain employs TRBV5-3 and TRBJ2-7; no firm D call. TRBV5-3 belongs to the ORF category, with a function that is uncertain. The CDR3 totals 12 residues. Trimming pared 1 base from V and 3 bases from J, leaving 5 bases between. The CDR3 spells CARSLWGYEQYF. DNA for the CDR3: TGTGCCAGAAGCTTGTGGGGCTACGAGCAGTACTTC.

The chain is built from TRBV18 and TRBJ2-7; D remains unclear. This CDR3 region has 13 residues. Germline assignment: CDR1 KGHSH and CDR2 LQKENI. V was clipped by 2 bases and J by 1 base, with 6 bases between them. CDR3 sequence reads: CASSPDQSYEQYF. CDR3 nucleotide sequence: TGTGCCAGCTCACCAGATCAGTCCTACGAGCAGTACTTC.

The chain is built from TRBV29-1 and TRBJ2-5; maybe TRBD1 (6 bases). The CDR3 contains 15 residues. Germline CDR1 is SQVTM and CDR2 is ANQGSEA. Trimming removed 0 bases from V and 5 bases from J, with 16 bases in between. In nucleotides, the CDR3 is TGCAGCGTTGAAGATAGGGGGTCGGGGTTGGAGACCCAGTACTTC. Residues: CSVEDRGSGLETQYF.

This clone has only one observation. This chain uses TRBV6-4 with TRBJ2-3, with D perhaps TRBD2 (6 bases). From germline, CDR1 is MRHNA and CDR2 SNTAGT. The V end was cut by 8 bases, the J end by 7 bases, with 16 bases between. The CDR3 is 13 residues long. This CDR3 reads CASGTGGGNTQYF. The CDR3 coding sequence is TGTGCCAGCGGGACTGGCGGAGGAAATACGCAGTATTTT.

The chain couples TRBV10-3 to TRBJ2-1, with D perhaps TRBD2 (5 bases). The CDR3 covers 13 residues. Germline CDR1 and CDR2: ENHRY and SYGVKD. V shed 7 bases and J shed 0 bases, with 7 bases lying between them. The CDR3 DNA reads TGTGCCATCACCGGAGGCTCCTACAATGAGCAGTTCTTC. Translated: CAITGGSYNEQFF.

The rearrangement uses TRBV2 and TRBJ1-4, with D possibly matching TRBD1 (5 bases). The CDR3 runs 13 residues. Germline V gene data show CDR1 as SNHLY and CDR2 as FYNNEI. V was shortened by 3 bases and J by 5 bases, with 7 bases between the two germline ends. Here the CDR3 DNA reads TGTGCCAGCAGTGACAGGGAAAATGAAAAACTGTTTTTT. Encoded protein: CASSDRENEKLFF. The variable domain in full, with the rest retrieved from reference TRBV2 and TRBJ1-4, is EPEVTQTPSHQVTQMGQEVILRCVPISNHLYFYWYRQILGQKVEFLVSFYNNEISEKSEIFDDQFSVERPDGSNFTLKIRSTKLEDSAMYFCASSDRENEKLFFGSGTQLSVL.

J is TRBJ2-1 and V is TRBV4-3; 7 bases match TRBD2. Germline V gives CDR1 LGHNA, CDR2 YSLEER. There are 16 residues in the CDR3. J lost 2 bases, V lost 1 base, and 5 bases had no gene match. CDR3 sequence: CASSQGAGRTYNEQFF. The CDR3 coding sequence is TGCGCCAGCAGCCAAGGAGCGGGGAGAACCTACAATGAGCAGTTCTTC.